The present T cell receptor (beta chain) was sequenced within a study of control samples from healthy donors and cancer patients. V lost 3 bases to trimming and J lost 7 bases; unmatched junction nucleotides: 3. In germline, CDR1 is SGDLS, CDR2 YYNGEE. The CDR3 has 13 residues. Sequencing was performed with immunoSEQ multiplex PCR; in TCRdb, only in-frame clones are kept and a portion is missing. The sample shows around 84,000 clones, more than 65% of them seen only once. The chain is built from TRBV9 and TRBJ1-4, with 7 positions matching TRBD1. Sequences were obtained from PBMCs. The origin of this receptor is a man aged 60 to 75 with head and neck cancer. CDR3 DNA: TGTGCCAGCAGCGGACAGGGTTTTGAAAAACTGTTTTTT. As protein: CASSGQGFEKLFF.